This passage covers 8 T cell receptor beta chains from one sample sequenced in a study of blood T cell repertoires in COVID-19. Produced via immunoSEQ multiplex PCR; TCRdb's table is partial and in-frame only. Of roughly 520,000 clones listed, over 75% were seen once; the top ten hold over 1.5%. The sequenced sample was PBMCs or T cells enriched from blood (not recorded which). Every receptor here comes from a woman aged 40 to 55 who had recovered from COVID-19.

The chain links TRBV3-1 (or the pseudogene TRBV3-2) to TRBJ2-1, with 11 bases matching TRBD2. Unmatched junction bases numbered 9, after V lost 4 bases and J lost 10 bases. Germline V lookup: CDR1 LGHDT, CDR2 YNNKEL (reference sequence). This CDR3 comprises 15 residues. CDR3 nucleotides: TGTGCCAGCAGCCCTCCGACTAGCGGGATCACCGAGCAGTTCTTC. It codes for CASSPPTSGITEQFF.

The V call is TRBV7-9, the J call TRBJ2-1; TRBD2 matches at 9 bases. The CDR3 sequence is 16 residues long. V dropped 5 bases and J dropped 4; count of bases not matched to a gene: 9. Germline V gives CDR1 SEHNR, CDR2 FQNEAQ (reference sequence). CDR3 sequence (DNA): TGTGCCAGCAGCCCGAGTATAGCGGGAGTGTACAATGAGCAGTTCTTC. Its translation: CASSPSIAGVYNEQFF.

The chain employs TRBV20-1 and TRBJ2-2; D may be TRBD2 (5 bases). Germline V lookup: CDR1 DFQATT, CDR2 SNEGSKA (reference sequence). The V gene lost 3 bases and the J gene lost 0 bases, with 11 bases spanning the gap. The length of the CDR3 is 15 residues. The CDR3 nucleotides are TGCAGTGCTAGTGAGGGCAGTACGAACACCGGGGAGCTGTTTTTT. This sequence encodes CSASEGSTNTGELFF.

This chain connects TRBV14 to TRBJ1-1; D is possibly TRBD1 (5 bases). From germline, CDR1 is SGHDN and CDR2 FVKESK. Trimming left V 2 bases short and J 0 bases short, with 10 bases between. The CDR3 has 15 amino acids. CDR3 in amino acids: CASSQSGALNTEAFF. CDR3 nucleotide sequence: TGTGCCAGCAGCCAAAGTGGGGCCTTGAACACTGAAGCTTTCTTT.

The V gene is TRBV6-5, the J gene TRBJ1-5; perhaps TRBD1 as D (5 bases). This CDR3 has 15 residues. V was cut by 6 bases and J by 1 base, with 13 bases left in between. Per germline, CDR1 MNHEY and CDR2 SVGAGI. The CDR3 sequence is CASSWTTYSNQPQHF. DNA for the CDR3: TGTGCCAGCAGCTGGACAACTTACAGCAATCAGCCCCAGCATTTT.

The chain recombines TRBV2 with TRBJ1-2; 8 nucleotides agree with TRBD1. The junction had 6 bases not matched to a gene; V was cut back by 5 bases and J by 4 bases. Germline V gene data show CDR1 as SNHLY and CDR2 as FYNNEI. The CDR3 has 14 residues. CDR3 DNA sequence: TGTGCCAGCAGTCCTAACAGGGGGGGCTATGGCTACACCTTC. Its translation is CASSPNRGGYGYTF.

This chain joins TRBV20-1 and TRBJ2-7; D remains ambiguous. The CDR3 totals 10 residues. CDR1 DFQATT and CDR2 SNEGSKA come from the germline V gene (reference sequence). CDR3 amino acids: CREDSYEQYF. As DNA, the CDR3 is TGCAGAGAGGATTCCTACGAGCAGTACTTC.

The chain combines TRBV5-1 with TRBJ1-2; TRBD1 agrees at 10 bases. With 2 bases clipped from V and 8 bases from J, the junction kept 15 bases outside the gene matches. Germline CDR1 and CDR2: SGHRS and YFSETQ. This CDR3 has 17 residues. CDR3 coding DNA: TGCGCCAGCAGCTTCGACCCCCCTCGACAGGGGGCGAGGGGCTACACCTTC. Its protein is CASSFDPPRQGARGYTF.